The sequence of this TCR beta chain was determined in a study of cytomegalovirus exposure and HLA in healthy donors (TCRdb year 2017). Context from the whole study: According to an earlier analysis of a few hundred of the donors, roughly 180 million T cells yielded roughly 100 million unique TCR beta sequences and 276 Gb of sequence data. An early release covering over 500 HLA-typed donors comprised about 310 gigabases of sequencing data and roughly 86 million unique TCR sequences. Of the roughly 410 genotyped donors, 81% were placed in the genetic ancestry cluster associated with self-reported Caucasian donors. A later genetic analysis used genome-wide SNP genotypes for about 55% of the 666 donors, treating that subset as a discovery cohort. The T cell repertoires of around 670 subjects were profiled by immunosequencing and related to cytomegalovirus serostatus. Typing coverage differed by locus: A, B, C, DRB1 and DQB1 were typed in roughly 629-640 donors, DQA1 in 522, DPA1 in around 600, and DPB1 in 450 to 480. Every discovery cohort repertoire had been produced on one sequencing platform. A separate validation cohort of 90 to 150 different subjects was used in addition to the 666-subject first cohort. Both class I and class II loci were covered by HLA typing, at four-digit resolution. Donor age, sex, ethnicity and CMV serostatus were compiled together with the repertoire data. A later analysis re-analyzed previously published TCR beta repertoires from 550 to 700 donors and added high-resolution HLA genotyping to study TCR occurrence patterns. An earlier analysis of 587 of the donors applied high-throughput TCR beta sequencing to assess whether each TCR beta V gene segment acted as functional or pseudogenic. The study aimed to test whether signatures of past pathogen exposure could be identified by cataloging public T cell receptors. Among roughly 400 genotyped donors of the cohort, an average of approximately 240,000 unique TCR beta nucleotide sequences were sequenced per donor, 15% to 20% of them non-productive. Five DR-DQ haplotypes were treated as single units for association and clustering because of strong linkage in the cohort. Rather than using new phenotypic data, the later analysis identified candidate immune exposures from TCR beta sequences and from how often those sequences occurred across donors. High-throughput TCR immunosequencing, statistical association of individual TCRs with disease status, and machine learning were combined to predict cytomegalovirus infection status.

A remark on this clone: Its binding antigen is unknown. No per-base quality is available; no much larger clone lies one base away.

V lost 3 bases and J lost 4 bases; the stretch between them is 7 bases long. Sequences GTSNPN (CDR1) and SVGIG (CDR2) are obtained from the germline V gene (reference sequence). From its cysteine to its phenylalanine, the CDR3 spans 13 amino acids. Only the CDR3 DNA is retained, 39 bases long and in frame from the first base. Library generation was performed with the immunoSEQ multiplex PCR assay. The multiplex PCR relied on a mix of 60 forward primers for TCR Vbeta segments and 13 reverse primers for TCR Jbeta segments. The CDR3 region of rearranged TCR beta genes was amplified from genomic DNA by a multiplex PCR assay. Amplified TCR beta libraries were sequenced as 87-base-pair reads on the Illumina HiSeq System. From the authors' description of their analysis: A later analysis tallied tens of millions of unique TCR beta chains across the 666 repertoires, and approximately 12 million of those chains were shared by two or more donors. To remove PCR and sequencing errors, raw reads were error-corrected and collapsed into unique sequences using a nearest-neighbor algorithm that merged closely related sequences. V, D and J gene segments were assigned by aligning CDR3 sequences to IMGT reference sequences. Each retained sequence needed at least a six-nucleotide match to both a V gene segment and a J gene segment. A rearrangement counted as productive if the CDR3 had no stop codons and remained in frame with V and J, and every other rearrangement counted as non-productive. CDR3 was defined by IMGT convention, running from the second conserved V-encoded cysteine to the conserved J-encoded phenylalanine. Sequences without an unambiguous match to a single V gene segment were excluded from the earlier analysis of a few hundred of the donors. In an earlier analysis of a few hundred of the donors, a V segment was called functional when productive rearrangements were above 56.7%, and segregating when the standard deviation between donors exceeded 5%. A statistical classification framework was developed to diagnose cytomegalovirus status using the catalog of TCR beta chain sequences. A later analysis assigned V and J genes by comparing TCR nucleotide sequences with IMGT/GENE-DB human TR gene sequences. A later analysis assigned CDR3 sequences and most-parsimonious VDJ recombination scenarios with the TCRdist pipeline. In a later analysis, each TCR beta chain was defined by its CDR3 amino acid sequence together with its V-gene family, and reads without a unique V-gene family were excluded. As a way to deal with suspected cross-contamination and a sequencing artifact, a later analysis dropped approximately 570 nucleotide sequences that were highly shared and had low generation probability. In a later analysis, a clonal expansion index was calculated for each public chain from normalized within-repertoire ranks of inferred template counts. In a later analysis, generation probabilities were computed with a VDJ recombination model fitted to out-of-frame rearrangements, and the resulting probabilities were checked against IGoR. In a later analysis, hypergeometric tests were used to score TCR-TCR, TCR-HLA and TCR-CMV co-occurrence, with a repertoire-size bias correction applied to TCR pairs. A later analysis estimated false discovery rates by permuting HLA or CMV assignments 20 times. A later analysis grouped co-occurring TCRs with DBSCAN, adding TCRdist sequence similarity when clustering within HLA-allele-positive subsets. Co-occurrence clustering excluded repertoires with fewer than 30,000 or more than 120,000 public chains, plus five with anomalous nucleotide sharing. This immuneACCESS table, as held by TCRdb, lists in-frame sequences with V and J called but not all clones. Of the missing ones, under half trace to an unresolved V gene in checked studies; the others have no known cause. V, J and clone size are taken as reported in that table, and D and trimming were inferred from the DNA itself. The sample includes approximately 100,000 clones, with 79% observed a single time. Approximately 3.9% of the sample is taken by the ten largest.

The cohort comprised 550 to 700 healthy bone marrow donors. All cohort members were sampled while nominally healthy, although unrecorded immune exposures were likely present. The donor tested CMV seronegative, placing the donor among the approximately 400 seronegative members of the cohort. Every donor gave a peripheral blood sample, and the peripheral blood mononuclear cells from that sample were used for TCR beta sequencing. The Qiagen DNeasy Blood Extraction Kit was used to extract genomic DNA from the blood cell samples. Results the study describes overall, beyond this receptor: Linkage disequilibrium might explain the correlated functional status among segregating V segments, but an unknown experimental factor could not be ruled out. A later analysis found that TCR association rates varied across HLA loci, with DRB1 alleles showing the most associated TCRs and HLA-C alleles the fewest. In a later analysis, HLA-associated TCR beta chains were found to be more clonally expanded and to have lower generation probabilities than equally common non-associated chains. A total of 150 or so TCR beta chains were listed by the study as associated with cytomegalovirus. Because counts were too low, some 17 rarely observed V segments, including chromosome 9 orphons, were left out of the earlier analysis of approximately 500 of the donors. Some IMGT-functional V segments, including TRBV6-2 and TRBV6-3, could not be told apart with the 87-base-pair reads, so those segments were excluded. The classifier was reported to diagnose cytomegalovirus status with high specificity and sensitivity in both the original and validation cohorts. Broadly in line with IMGT annotations, most TCR beta V segments showed up in productive rearrangements about 90% or about 30% of the time in an earlier analysis of under 700 of the donors. Specific HLA alleles were associated with over 15,000 TCR beta sequences at a false discovery rate of 0.05 in a later analysis. V-gene and J-gene trimming of TCR beta chains was associated with a missense DCLRE1C variant in a later genetic analysis, and the association was replicated in an independent cohort. A further reported finding was that TCR beta sequences accurately predicted the HLA-A and HLA-B alleles for most subjects in the first cohort. According to a later analysis, most CMV-associated TCR beta chains appeared to be HLA-restricted, and the HLA associations seemed to be driven largely by CMV exposure. Sequencing depth was assumed to be roughly uniform across donors in the presence/absence analyses, though that assumption may not hold. Compared with the roughly 720-donor mean, donors in an Asian-associated ancestry cluster had fewer N-insertions in productive TCRs, according to a later genetic analysis. Strong co-occurrence of HLA alleles, especially DR and DQ, made assigning TCR associations to individual alleles difficult. The cohort was sequenced for TCR beta chains only, and without alpha or paired-chain data the features that could be detected were limited. Because HLA typing was missing for some donors at each locus, association tests included only the typed subset. Several of the top co-occurrence clusters appeared to be linked to parvovirus B19, influenza, CMV and Epstein-Barr virus, according to a later analysis. For the cohort, immune exposure information was limited to CMV serostatus. The sequencing pipeline was judged likely to have produced a cluster of highly shared sequence variants as a technical artifact. The authors suggested that the approach could potentially be generalized to other disease states and immunological phenotypes. Most TCR sequences were observed very rarely across donors, whereas some public TCRs were present in many individuals. In vitro tests confirmed that a few of the cytomegalovirus-associated TCR beta chains recognize cytomegalovirus antigens.

This sequence was found in a woman aged 40 to 50 in good health and CMV-seronegative. Sequences were obtained from PBMCs. Recombination connected TRBV30 to TRBJ1-6, with TRBD1 tentatively as D gene (6 bases match). At the DNA level, the sequence is TGTGCCTGGAGGGGGGCGTATAATTCACCCCTCCACTTT. It translates to CAWRGAYNSPLHF.